This T cell receptor beta chain was retrieved from a study of control samples from healthy donors and cancer patients. TCRdb keeps only in-frame clones here, not all; method: immunoSEQ multiplex PCR. This table holds 110,000 or so clones, roughly 89% found once. Notes on this clone: No DNA is shown, since the ends of the CDR3 on it are uncertain; the CDR3 is the one TCRdb lists.

The CDR3 spans 19 amino acids, including both terminal residues. Germline-derived CDR1 and CDR2 are MNHEY and SVGEGT. The clonotype comes from a woman in her forties or fifties in good health. This chain links TRBV6-2 or TRBV6-3 with TRBJ2-1; the D call in the table, TRBD2, was not verified against the DNA. Sequenced material: blood. Here the CDR3 reads CASSTSGLAGLSSYNEQFF.